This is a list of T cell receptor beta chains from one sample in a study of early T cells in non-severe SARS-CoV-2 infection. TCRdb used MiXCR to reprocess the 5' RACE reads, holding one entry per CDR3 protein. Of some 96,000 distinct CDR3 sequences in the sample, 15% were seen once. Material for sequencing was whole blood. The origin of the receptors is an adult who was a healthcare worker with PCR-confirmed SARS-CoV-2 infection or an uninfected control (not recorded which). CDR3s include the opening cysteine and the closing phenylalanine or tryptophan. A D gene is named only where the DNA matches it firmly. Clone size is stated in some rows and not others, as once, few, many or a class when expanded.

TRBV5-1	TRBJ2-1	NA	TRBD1	CASSVQGLESYNEQFF	TGCGCCAGCAGCGTACAGGGGCTAGAATCCTACAATGAGCAGTTCTTC
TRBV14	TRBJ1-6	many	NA	CASQGSYNSPLHF	TGTGCCAGCCAGGGCTCCTATAATTCACCCCTCCACTTT
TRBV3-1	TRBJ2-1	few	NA	CASSQDPSLDEQFF	TGTGCCAGCAGCCAAGATCCTAGCCTCGATGAGCAGTTCTTC
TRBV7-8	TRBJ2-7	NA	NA	CASSFEQGMTYEQYF	TGTGCCAGCAGCTTCGAGCAGGGGATGACCTACGAGCAGTACTTC
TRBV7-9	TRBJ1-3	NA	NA	CASREAVDSGNTIYF	TGTGCCAGCAGAGAGGCGGTCGACTCAGGAAACACCATATATTTT
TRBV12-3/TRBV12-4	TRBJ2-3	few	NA	CASSPPGLGDTQYF	TGTGCCAGCAGTCCCCCAGGATTGGGAGATACGCAGTATTTT
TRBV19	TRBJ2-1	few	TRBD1	CASSPRTGDEQFF	TGTGCCAGTAGTCCCCGGACAGGCGATGAGCAGTTCTTC
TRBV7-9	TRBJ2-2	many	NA	CASSFPRDSIVRDTGELFF	TGTGCCAGCAGCTTCCCCCGGGACTCAATCGTCAGGGATACCGGGGAGCTGTTTTTT
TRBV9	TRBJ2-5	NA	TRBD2	CASSVGPAGETQYF	TGTGCCAGCAGCGTAGGCCCAGCGGGGGAGACCCAGTACTTC
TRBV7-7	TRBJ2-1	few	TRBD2	CASGKGLVDNEQFF	TGTGCCAGCGGTAAGGGACTAGTAGATAATGAGCAGTTCTTC
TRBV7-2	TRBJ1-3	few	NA	CASGGAGKNTIYF	TGTGCCAGCGGGGGGGCAGGGAAGAACACCATATATTTT
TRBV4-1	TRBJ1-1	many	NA	CASRNTEAFF	TGCGCCAGCAGGAACACTGAAGCTTTCTTT
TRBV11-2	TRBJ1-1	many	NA	CASSLTRDLRTTEAFF	TGTGCCAGCAGCTTAACCCGGGACCTCAGAACCACTGAAGCTTTCTTT
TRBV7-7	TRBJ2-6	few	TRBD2	CASSQSGRAASGANVLTF	TGTGCCAGCAGCCAAAGCGGGAGGGCCGCTTCTGGGGCCAACGTCCTGACTTTC
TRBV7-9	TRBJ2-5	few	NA	CASSYAQGGAETQYF	TGTGCCAGCAGCTACGCACAGGGAGGTGCGGAGACCCAGTACTTC
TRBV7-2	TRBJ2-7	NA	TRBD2	CASSNPPPGGSLYEQYF	TGTGCCAGCAGCAATCCCCCTCCTGGCGGGAGTCTCTACGAGCAGTACTTC
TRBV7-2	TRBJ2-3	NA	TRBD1	CASSFSQGPTDTQYF	TGTGCCAGCAGCTTCTCACAGGGGCCCACAGATACGCAGTATTTT
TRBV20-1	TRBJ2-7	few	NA	CSASGSLYEQYF	TGCAGTGCTAGCGGCAGCCTTTACGAGCAGTACTTC
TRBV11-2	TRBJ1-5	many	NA	CASSLVRGRSNQPQHF	TGTGCCAGCAGCTTAGTAAGGGGACGTAGCAATCAGCCCCAGCATTTT
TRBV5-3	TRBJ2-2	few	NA	CARSFKVTGELFF	TGTGCCAGAAGCTTTAAGGTCACCGGGGAGCTGTTTTTT
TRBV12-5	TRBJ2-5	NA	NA	CASAAGGDGGFETQYF	TGTGCTAGTGCTGCGGGTGGGGACGGAGGTTTTGAGACCCAGTACTTC
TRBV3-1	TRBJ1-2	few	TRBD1	CASTVLAGGVYGYTF	TGTGCCAGCACGGTGTTGGCAGGGGGAGTGTATGGCTACACCTTC
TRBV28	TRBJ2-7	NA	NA	CASSLSQGGGSF	TGTGCCAGCAGTTTATCCCAAGGGGGTGGAAGCTTC
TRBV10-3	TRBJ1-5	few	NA	CAIGDPGIPPQPQHF	TGTGCCATCGGGGACCCAGGGATTCCCCCTCAGCCCCAGCATTTT
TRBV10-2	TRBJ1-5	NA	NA	CASSMREGQPQHF	TGCGCCAGCAGTATGAGGGAGGGTCAGCCCCAGCATTTT
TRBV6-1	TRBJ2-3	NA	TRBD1	CASTLGGQGITDTQYF	TGTGCCAGCACCTTAGGAGGACAGGGGATCACAGATACGCAGTATTTT
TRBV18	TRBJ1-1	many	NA	CASSRGNTEAFF	TGTGCCAGCTCACGGGGTAACACTGAAGCTTTCTTT
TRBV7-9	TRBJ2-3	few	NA	CASSRSPTDTQYF	TGTGCCAGCAGCCGGTCACCCACAGATACGCAGTATTTT
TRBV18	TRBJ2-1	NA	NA	CASSPVTNEQFF	TGTGCCAGCTCACCGGTCACCAATGAGCAGTTCTTC
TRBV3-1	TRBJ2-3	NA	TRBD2	CASSRPGLAGVGTDTQYF	TGTGCCAGCAGCCGACCGGGACTAGCGGGAGTTGGGACAGATACGCAGTATTTT
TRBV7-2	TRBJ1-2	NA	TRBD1	CTISPRQGPLYGYTF	TGTACCATCAGCCCCAGACAGGGTCCCCTCTATGGCTACACCTTC
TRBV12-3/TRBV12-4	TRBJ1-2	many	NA	CASSLYRSGYTF	TGTGCCAGCAGTCTTTACAGGAGTGGCTACACCTTC
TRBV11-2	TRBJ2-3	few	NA	CASSVRDTDTQYF	TGTGCCAGCAGCGTGCGGGACACAGATACGCAGTATTTT